The clone carrying this T cell receptor (beta chain) was seen ten or more times. Its antigen is as yet unknown. Clones were sequenced by immunoSEQ multiplex PCR, and TCRdb holds only the in-frame ones, with some missing. Of 150,000 to 200,000 clones listed, around 88% were seen once; the top ten hold over 1.3%. This entry comes from a study of cytomegalovirus exposure and HLA in healthy donors. Overall study results and limits: TCR clusters originating in the first cohort tended to co-occur in the roughly 120 validation repertoires, according to a later analysis.

Sequenced: PBMCs. The sequence was obtained from a young woman in good health and CMV-seronegative.

CDR3 nucleotide sequence: TGTGCCAGCAGAAGGACGACAGGGTTGACTGAAGCTTTCTTT. It codes for CASRRTTGLTEAFF. The chain combines TRBV5-6 with TRBJ1-1; 7 bases are shared with TRBD1. Trimming removed 5 bases from V and 5 bases from J; junction bases left unmatched: 9. The length of the CDR3 is 14 residues. Germline CDR1 and CDR2: SGHDT and YYEEEE.